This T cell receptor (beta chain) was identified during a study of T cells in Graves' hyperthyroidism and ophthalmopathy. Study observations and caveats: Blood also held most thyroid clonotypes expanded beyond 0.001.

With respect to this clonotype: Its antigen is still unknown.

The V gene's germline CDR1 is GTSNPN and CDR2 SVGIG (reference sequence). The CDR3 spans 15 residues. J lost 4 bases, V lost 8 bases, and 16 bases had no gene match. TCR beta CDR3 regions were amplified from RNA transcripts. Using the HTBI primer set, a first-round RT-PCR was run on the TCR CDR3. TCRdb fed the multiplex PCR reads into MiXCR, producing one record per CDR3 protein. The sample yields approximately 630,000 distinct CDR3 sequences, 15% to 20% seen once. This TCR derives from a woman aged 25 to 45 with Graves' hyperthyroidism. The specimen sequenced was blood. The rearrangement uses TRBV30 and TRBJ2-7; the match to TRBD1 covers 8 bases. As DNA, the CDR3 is TGTGCCAGCAGCTTGTATCCAGGGGGCGCTTACGAGCAGTACTTC. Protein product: CASSLYPGGAYEQYF. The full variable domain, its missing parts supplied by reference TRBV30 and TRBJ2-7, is SQTIHQWPATLVQPVGSPLSLECTVEGTSNPNLYWYRQAAGRGLQLLFYSVGIGQISSEVPQNLSASRPQDRQFILSSKKLLLSDSGFYLCASSLYPGGAYEQYFGPGTRLTVT.